These 20 T cell receptor beta chains were all obtained from the same sample, sequenced in a study of T-cell reconstitution after alpha-beta-depleted transplantation in children. TCRbeta library construction was performed incorporating unique molecular identifiers. TCRdb passed the PCR reads through MiXCR, listing each CDR3 protein once. The data hold fewer than 550,000 distinct CDR3 sequences, with roughly 10% observed a single time. Sample: PBMCs, mostly from graft donor cells, taken 180 days after TCRalphabeta/CD19-depleted stem cell transplant. Receptor source: a female patient aged 2-9 years who had a stem cell transplant for aplastic anemia, so the T cells may come from the graft donor.

The V and J genes are TRBV2 and TRBJ2-2, with D hard to call. This CDR3 region has 13 residues. Germline V gene sequence: CDR1 SNHLY, CDR2 FYNNEI. Trimming removed 2 bases at V and 8 bases at J, with 9 bases between. This chain's CDR3 is CASSELGSGELFF. CDR3 DNA sequence: TGTGCCAGCAGTGAACTTGGTTCGGGGGAGCTGTTTTTT.

Many counts were recorded for this clonotype. This chain joins TRBV20-1 and TRBJ2-7, with TRBD1 matching over 8 bases. V gave up 2 bases and J gave up 6 bases; unmatched junction bases: 12. The CDR3 runs to 15 residues. Germline-derived CDR1 and CDR2 are DFQATT and SNEGSKA (reference sequence). The CDR3 coding sequence is TGCAGTGCTAGACCACCGGGACAGGCCTCCGGCGAGCAGTACTTC. It encodes CSARPPGQASGEQYF.

This clonotype came up a few times. The chain carries TRBV3-1 and TRBJ2-7; 10 bases are a match to TRBD2. Looked up from germline, CDR1 is LGHDT and CDR2 is YNNKEL (reference sequence). The trim removed 6 bases at V and 2 bases at J, leaving 4 bases unmatched. The CDR3 length is 14 residues. CDR3 sequence (DNA): TGTGCCAGCAGGCGGACTAGCGGTCCCTACGAGCAGTACTTC. Translation gives CASRRTSGPYEQYF.

This clonotype has just a few counts. The V call is TRBV12-3 or TRBV12-4, the J call TRBJ1-1; possible D gene TRBD1, 5 bases. V lost 1 base, J lost 9 bases, and 9 bases lay in between. The CDR3 contains 12 residues. The CDR3 DNA is TGTGCCAGCAGTTTAGTCGGGGCTCAAGCTTTCTTT. This codes for CASSLVGAQAFF.

The table lists this clonotype with many counts. CDR3 sequence reads: CASSQVYGKPKNIQYF. CDR3 sequence (DNA): TGTGCCAGCAGCCAAGTATATGGGAAACCCAAAAACATTCAGTACTTC. V and J are TRBV3-1 and TRBJ2-4; no clear D gene. The germline CDR1 and CDR2 sequences are LGHDT and YNNKEL (reference sequence). With 1 base removed from V and 2 bases from J, the gap between germline ends came to 12 bases. The CDR3 runs to 16 residues.

The chain joins TRBV6-1 to TRBJ1-2, with TRBD1 identical over 8 bases. CDR1 MNHNS and CDR2 SASEGT come from the germline V gene. Losses at the gene ends were 0 bases for V and 5 bases for J; bases not matched to a gene: 8. This CDR3 has 16 amino acids. This CDR3 is CASSEARGQGGYGYTF. The CDR3 nucleotides are TGTGCCAGCAGTGAAGCGCGTGGACAGGGAGGGTATGGCTACACCTTC.

This clonotype was counted a few times. This chain uses TRBV20-1 with TRBJ2-1; tentative D call: TRBD2 (5 bases). The germline gives CDR1 DFQATT, CDR2 SNEGSKA (reference sequence). The CDR3 is made up of 12 amino acids. Trimming took off 4 bases at V and 9 bases at J, with 13 bases between the two ends. The DNA of the CDR3 is TGCAGTGCTAATACTAGGGTGGGTGAGCAGTTCTTC. Its translation: CSANTRVGEQFF.

A few counts support this clonotype. CDR3 amino acids: CASSLSFGGASTDTQYF. CDR3 DNA sequence: TGTGCCAGCAGCTTATCTTTCGGCGGGGCGTCCACAGATACGCAGTATTTT. This chain links TRBV7-2 with TRBJ2-3; D perhaps matches TRBD2 (6 bases). In germline, CDR1 is SGHTA, CDR2 FQGNSA. The ends were cut back, 2 bases at V and 2 bases at J, with 17 bases in the middle. There are 17 residues in the CDR3.

The chain recombines TRBV19 with TRBJ2-4; D is unclear. The CDR3 loop spans 13 amino acids. Trimming pared 3 bases from V and 2 bases from J, leaving 5 bases between. Germline CDR1 LNHDA, CDR2 SQIVND (reference sequence). In nucleotides, the CDR3 is TGTGCCAGTAGTATCTCTACCAAAAACATTCAGTACTTC. Amino acids: CASSISTKNIQYF.

This clonotype was seen more than once but under ten times. J is TRBJ2-5 and V is TRBV12-3 or TRBV12-4; 15 positions match TRBD2. V shed 6 bases, J shed 4 bases, and the junction held 0 bases outside the gene matches. CDR3 length: 14 amino acids. CDR3 protein: CASRGLAGGETQYF. CDR3 sequence (DNA): TGTGCCAGCAGGGGACTAGCGGGAGGAGAGACCCAGTACTTC.

V gene TRBV2 combines with J gene TRBJ2-3; the match to TRBD2 covers 10 bases. The V gene end was trimmed by 6 bases and the J gene end by 3 bases; junction bases not matched to a gene: 3. The V gene's germline CDR1 is SNHLY and CDR2 FYNNEI. The CDR3 is made up of 14 amino acids. The CDR3 reads CASRKREGTDTQYF. The CDR3, as DNA: TGTGCCAGCAGGAAGCGGGAGGGGACAGATACGCAGTATTTT.

Ten or more counts support this clonotype. The gene calls are TRBV4-3 and TRBJ2-5, with D tentatively TRBD2 (5 bases). Germline CDR1 is LGHNA and CDR2 is YSLEER. The CDR3 is made up of 15 amino acids. Between the trimmed V and J ends, which lost 6 bases and 5 bases, there was a span of 19 bases. The DNA for the CDR3 is TGCGCCAGCAGTCTTAAAAGCGGACTTGACGAGACCCAGTACTTC. Amino acid sequence: CASSLKSGLDETQYF.

This clonotype has at least ten counts. The chain recombines TRBV5-1 with TRBJ2-7; 7 bases are shared with TRBD1. V was clipped by 0 bases and J by 3 bases; unmatched bases: 6. Germline CDR1 is SGHRS and CDR2 is YFSETQ. The CDR3 consists of 15 residues. The CDR3 sequence is CASSLAGQGDYEQYF. In DNA, the CDR3 is TGCGCCAGCAGCTTGGCCGGGCAGGGGGACTACGAGCAGTACTTC.

The chain joins TRBV20-1 to TRBJ2-7; 8 bases line up with TRBD2. The CDR3 sequence is 15 residues long. CDR1 is DFQATT, CDR2 SNEGSKA, per germline (reference sequence). The trim removed 2 bases at V and 5 bases at J, leaving 11 bases unmatched. CDR3 nucleotide sequence: TGCAGTGCTAGACGAGCGGGAGTCAATGGCGACGAGCAGTACTTC. Protein: CSARRAGVNGDEQYF.

The chain employs TRBV28 and TRBJ2-7; 12 bases fit TRBD2. The CDR3 covers 18 residues. Losses at the gene ends were 5 bases for V and 3 bases for J; bases not matched to a gene: 14. Germline-derived CDR1 and CDR2 are MDHEN and SYDVKM. CDR3 DNA sequence: TGTGCCAGCAGTCTCCGGGTGCTAGCGGGAGGGGAACTCTACGAGCAGTACTTC. This encodes CASSLRVLAGGELYEQYF.

This chain connects TRBV20-1 to TRBJ2-1; 13 bases are a match to TRBD2. The J segment lost 9 bases and the V segment lost 6 bases, leaving 5 bases of the junction unmatched. The CDR3 sequence is 13 residues long. Germline V gene lookup returns CDR1 DFQATT and CDR2 SNEGSKA (reference sequence). The DNA for the CDR3 is TGCAGTGCGGGAACTAGCGGGAGGGGTGAGCAGTTCTTC. Its protein product is CSAGTSGRGEQFF.

This clonotype came up a few times. V usage is TRBV11-3 and J usage is TRBJ2-6; 8 nucleotides align to TRBD1. The trim removed 1 base at V and 3 bases at J, leaving 5 bases unmatched. Germline CDR1 reads SGHNT; CDR2 reads YENEEA. CDR3 length equals 17 residues. The CDR3 spells CASSLGRTGRGANVLTF. CDR3 in DNA: TGTGCCAGCAGCTTAGGACGGACAGGGCGTGGGGCCAACGTCCTGACTTTC.

This clonotype was observed a handful of times. The rearrangement uses TRBV6-5 and TRBJ1-2; 7 bases agree with TRBD1. J gave up 1 base and V 0 bases, and 5 bases lay outside the gene matches. CDR3 length equals 16 residues. In germline, CDR1 is MNHEY, CDR2 SVGAGI. CDR3 in DNA: TGTGCCAGCAGTTACTCCGGGACAGCGGTTAACTATGGCTACACCTTC. The encoded protein is CASSYSGTAVNYGYTF.

The chain uses TRBV20-1 and TRBJ2-7, with D hard to call. V shed 3 bases and J shed 2 bases, with 8 bases lying between them. CDR3 size: 12 residues. Germline V gene lookup returns CDR1 DFQATT and CDR2 SNEGSKA (reference sequence). CDR3 loop: CSARCGPYEQYF. CDR3 DNA: TGCAGTGCTAGGTGTGGTCCCTACGAGCAGTACTTC.

There are a few counts of this clonotype. The chain is built from TRBV9 and TRBJ2-5; no definite D call. CDR3 length: 14 amino acids. Germline V gene sequence: CDR1 SGDLS, CDR2 YYNGEE. Trimming shortened V by 0 bases and J by 1 base, and 7 bases separated the two germline ends. This chain's CDR3 is CASSVANAQETQYF. The CDR3 nucleotides read TGTGCCAGCAGCGTAGCGAACGCCCAAGAGACCCAGTACTTC.